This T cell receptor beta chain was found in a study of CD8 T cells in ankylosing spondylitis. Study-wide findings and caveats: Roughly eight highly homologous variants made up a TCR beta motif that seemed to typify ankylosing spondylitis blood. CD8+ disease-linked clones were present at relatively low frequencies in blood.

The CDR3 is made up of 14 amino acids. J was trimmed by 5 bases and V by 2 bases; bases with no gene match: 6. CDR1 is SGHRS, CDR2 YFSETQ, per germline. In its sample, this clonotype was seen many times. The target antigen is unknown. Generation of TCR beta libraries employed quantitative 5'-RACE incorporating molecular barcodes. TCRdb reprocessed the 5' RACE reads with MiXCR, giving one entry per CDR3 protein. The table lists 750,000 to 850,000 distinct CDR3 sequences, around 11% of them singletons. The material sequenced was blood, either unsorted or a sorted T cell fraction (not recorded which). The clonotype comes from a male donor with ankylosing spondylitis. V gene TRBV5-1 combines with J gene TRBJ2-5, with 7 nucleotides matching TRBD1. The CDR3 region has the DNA TGCGCCAGCAGCTTCTCACAGGGGCGGGAGACCCAGTACTTC. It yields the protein CASSFSQGRETQYF.